One and the same sample provided the 9 T cell receptor beta chains below, sequenced in a study of blood T cell repertoires in COVID-19 (dated by TCRdb to about 2020). The method was the immunoSEQ multiplex PCR assay. Sourced from immuneACCESS, this table was stored by TCRdb with only in-frame sequences that have V and J called. A share of the clones is absent; for the studies checked, an unresolved V gene accounts for under half, and the remainder has no known explanation. Here the sample has 180,000 or so clones; approximately 85% occur a single time. The biggest ten clones account for roughly 8.2% of the sample. The sample consisted of peripheral blood. The receptors come from an older woman with acute or convalescent COVID-19.

The V and J genes are TRBV16 and TRBJ1-1; 7 bases match TRBD1. This CDR3 has 15 amino acids. V lost 3 bases, J lost 0 bases, and 4 bases stayed unmatched. The germline CDR1 and CDR2 sequences are KGHSY and FQNENV. CDR3 amino acids: CASSQSGQLNTEAFF. The CDR3 DNA reads as TGTGCCAGCAGCCAGTCGGGACAGCTGAACACTGAAGCTTTCTTT.

V gene TRBV5-1 combines with J gene TRBJ1-4, with 7 bases identical to TRBD1. CDR3 length: 16 residues. Germline assignment: CDR1 SGHRS and CDR2 YFSETQ. J gave up 3 bases and V 0 bases, and 5 bases lay outside the gene matches. In DNA form, the CDR3 reads TGCGCCAGCAGCTTGGGAGGTACAGGGGCTAATGAAAAACTGTTTTTT. It specifies CASSLGGTGANEKLFF.

In DNA form, the CDR3 reads TGTGCCAGCAGCCCCTGGGCAGGGCCGGGCTACACCTTC. The encoded protein is CASSPWAGPGYTF. This chain uses TRBV5-6 with TRBJ1-2, with a possible D match to TRBD1 (5 bases). CDR1 and CDR2 from the germline V gene are SGHDT and YYEEEE. This CDR3 is 13 amino acids long. V gave up 4 bases and J gave up 8 bases, with 15 bases separating them.

This rearrangement joins TRBV30 to TRBJ2-7; the D gene is possibly TRBD2 (6 bases). V was cut by 1 base and J by 3 bases, with 10 bases left in between. CDR3 size: 13 residues. From germline, CDR1 is GTSNPN and CDR2 SVGIG (reference sequence). The DNA for the CDR3 is TGTGCCTGGAGTGCCGGGACTTTCTACGAGCAGTACTTC. Its protein is CAWSAGTFYEQYF.

The chain is built from TRBV2 and TRBJ1-5, with D tentatively TRBD1 (5 bases). Trimming took 0 bases from V and 12 from J, leaving 12 bases between them. The CDR3 consists of 13 residues. Germline V gives CDR1 SNHLY, CDR2 FYNNEI. The CDR3 spells CASSEAQTVLQHF. The CDR3 nucleotides are TGTGCCAGCAGTGAAGCGCAGACAGTGCTCCAGCATTTT. Together with reference TRBV2 and TRBJ1-5, the CDR3 gives the full variable domain: EPEVTQTPSHQVTQMGQEVILRCVPISNHLYFYWYRQILGQKVEFLVSFYNNEISEKSEIFDDQFSVERPDGSNFTLKIRSTKLEDSAMYFCASSEAQTVLQHFGDGTRLSIL.

About this clone: At one of its ends the junction is not consistent with the germline gene, which may arise from a read error. The rearrangement links TRBV27 to TRBJ2-1; possible D gene TRBD2, 5 bases. This CDR3 spans 11 amino acids. Germline assignment: CDR1 MNHEY and CDR2 SMNVEV (reference sequence). The CDR3 nucleotides read TGTGCCAGCAGAGGTAACGGAGCGGAAATCTTC. It specifies CASRGNGAEIF.

The V call is TRBV10-3, the J call TRBJ2-5; tentatively, D is TRBD1 (6 bases). This CDR3 comprises 13 residues. Germline V lookup: CDR1 ENHRY, CDR2 SYGVKD. Trimming cost V 4 bases and J 1 base, with 7 bases left between them. The CDR3 DNA is TGTGCCATCAGTGGGGACATCCAAGAGACCCAGTACTTC. Its protein product is CAISGDIQETQYF.

The chain combines TRBV12-5 with TRBJ2-2; D may be TRBD2 (7 bases). From germline, CDR1 is LGHNT and CDR2 FRNRAP. The CDR3 is 16 residues long. Trimming removed 0 bases from V and 3 bases from J, with 11 bases in between. The CDR3 DNA reads TGTGCTAGTGGTTTGGTGGCGGGGGCCCACACCGGGGAGCTGTTTTTT. Protein: CASGLVAGAHTGELFF. Using reference TRBV12-5 and TRBJ2-2 for the parts outside the CDR3, the full variable domain is DARVTQTPRHKVTEMGQEVTMRCQPILGHNTVFWYRQTMMQGLELLAYFRNRAPLDDSGMPKDRFSAEMPDATLATLKIQPSEPRDSAVYFCASGLVAGAHTGELFFGEGSRLTVL.

The rearrangement uses TRBV12-3 or TRBV12-4 and TRBJ2-7, with a possible D match to TRBD1 (7 bases). This CDR3 has 13 amino acids. V lost 2 bases and J lost 12, with 17 bases in between. In DNA form, the CDR3 reads TGTGCCAGCAGTTTAAGTTCGGAGCAGGGGGGGTACTTC. Translating gives CASSLSSEQGGYF.